This is a list of T cell receptor beta chains from one sample in a study of T cell responses to AZD1222 COVID-19 vaccine. This table comes from immunoSEQ multiplex PCR, and its TCRdb copy is limited to in-frame clones, with some not included. The sample contains roughly 120,000 clones, around nine tenths of which appear only once. Sample: peripheral blood, taken 28 days after the second AZD1222 dose. These receptor sequences come from an adult who received the AZD1222 COVID-19 vaccine. CDR3s include the opening cysteine and the closing phenylalanine or tryptophan. Fields, in order: J gene, D gene, clone size, V gene, CDR3 DNA, CDR3 protein. A D gene is named only where the DNA matches it firmly. Expanded clones get a size class; other rows say once, few or many, or leave the size out.

TRBJ2-3	.	once	TRBV6-2/TRBV6-3	TGTGCCAGCAGTTACGCAGATACGCAGTATTTT	CASSYADTQYF
TRBJ1-6	.	.	TRBV9	TGTGCCAGCAGCCCCACAGCCCCACTCAGCTCCTATAATTCACCCCTCCACTTT	CASSPTAPLSSYNSPLHF
TRBJ1-2	.	.	TRBV27	TGTGCCAGCAGAAAAGGGTCGGGGTCAGGGGGCTACACCTTC	CASRKGSGSGGYTF
TRBJ2-3	TRBD2	.	TRBV7-9	TGTGCCAGCAGCTTAGGCGGGGGGGCCGCTACGCAGTATTTT	CASSLGGGAATQYF
TRBJ2-7	.	.	TRBV5-1	TGCGCCAGCAGCTTGGACAGGGATACCTACGAGCAGTACTTC	CASSLDRDTYEQYF
TRBJ2-5	TRBD2	.	TRBV4-2	TGTGCCAGCAGCCAAGAACTAGCGGGGGGCCGACCGGAGGAGACCCAGTACTTC	CASSQELAGGRPEETQYF
TRBJ1-5	.	.	TRBV18	TGTGCCAGCTCACCAAAACAAGGCCCCCCCAATCAGCCCCAGCATTTT	CASSPKQGPPNQPQHF
TRBJ2-7	.	.	TRBV7-9	TGTGCCAGCAGCCGGACAGCCTCCTACGAGCAGTACTTC	CASSRTASYEQYF
TRBJ1-4	.	once	TRBV28	TGTGCCAGCACTTCCCCTTCGGTCGTAAATGAAAAACTGTTTTTT	CASTSPSVVNEKLFF
TRBJ2-2	.	.	TRBV7-9	TGTGCCAGCAGCTCCTGGGAGGGGGCGAACACCGGGGAGCTGTTTTTT	CASSSWEGANTGELFF
TRBJ2-2	.	.	TRBV10-3	TGTGCCATCAGTGGGTCGAGCATAGCGAACACCGGGGAGCTGTTTTTT	CAISGSSIANTGELFF
TRBJ2-6	.	.	TRBV3-1/TRBV3-2	TGTGCCAGCAGCCCACGGGCGTCGGGGGCCAACGTCCTGACTTTC	CASSPRASGANVLTF
TRBJ1-5	TRBD1	.	TRBV28	TGTGCCAGCAGCTTCCTGGGACAGGGACCCGAGCATAGCAATCAGCCCCAGCATTTT	CASSFLGQGPEHSNQPQHF
TRBJ2-2	.	.	TRBV15	TGTGCCACCAGCAGCCTTCTACCGGAGGAGCCCGGGGAGCTGTTTTTT	CATSSLLPEEPGELFF
TRBJ2-1	TRBD2	.	TRBV7-9	TGTGCCAGCAGCCACGCGGGACTAAACAATGAGCAGTTCTTC	CASSHAGLNNEQFF
TRBJ1-5	.	.	TRBV11-2	TGTGCCAGCAGCTTAGGGGAGGGTCAGCCCCAGCATTTT	CASSLGEGQPQHF
TRBJ2-3	TRBD1	.	TRBV28	TGTGCCAGCAGTAAGGACAGGGGGGGCACAGATACGCAGTATTTT	CASSKDRGGTDTQYF
TRBJ2-3	.	.	TRBV7-2	TGTGCCAGCAGCTTAGAGGCGGGGGCCTTCGGGGATACGCAGTATTTT	CASSLEAGAFGDTQYF
TRBJ1-1	.	.	TRBV7-3	TGTGCCAGCAGCCTAGGATTCGGAACTGAAGCTTTCTTT	CASSLGFGTEAFF